This T cell receptor beta chain stems from a study of cytomegalovirus exposure and HLA in healthy donors. Of note for this clone: What it binds is unknown.

The CDR3 has 13 amino acids. 60 Vbeta and 13 Jbeta primers were used in PCR. Per the study methods: A later analysis counted 80 million or so unique TCR beta chains, 10 million to 12 million shared. The protocol was immunoSEQ multiplex PCR, while the TCRdb copy is restricted to in-frame clones and leaves out a portion. The V and J calls and clone size are taken from that table; D and trimming were inferred from the DNA. The listing records over 150,000 clones. Whole-study findings and limits: A later examination showed that TCR association rates differed by HLA locus, with DRB1 most and HLA-C fewest.

The source of this sequence is a boy between 5 and 17 years old in good health and CMV-seronegative. The specimen sequenced was PBMCs. This chain connects TRBV12-2 to TRBJ1-5. TRBV12-2 is a documented pseudogene. This chain's CDR3 is CASRLVPETPQHF. CDR3 sequence (DNA): TGTGCAAGTCGCTTAGTTCCGGAGACGCCCCAGCATTTT.